The next 31 T cell receptor beta chains were all read from a single sample in a study of blood T cell repertoires in COVID-19. Method: immunoSEQ multiplex PCR; TCRdb's copy keeps in-frame clones and lacks some. This sample carries about 380,000 clones, approximately 90% of them seen once, and the ten largest clones take 1.2%. The sample was PBMCs or T cells enriched from blood (not recorded which). Source of these receptors: a young woman who had recovered from COVID-19.

This clone was detected once. V and J are TRBV6-5 and TRBJ2-1; 9 nucleotides align to TRBD2. With 4 bases clipped from V and 7 bases from J, the junction kept 8 bases outside the gene matches. The germline V gene has CDR1 MNHEY and CDR2 SVGAGI. This CDR3 contains 15 residues. DNA for the CDR3: TGTGCCAGCAGTTCAATAGCGGGGGCGGGGAATGAGCAGTTCTTC. It encodes CASSSIAGAGNEQFF.

The chain links TRBV5-1 to TRBJ1-2; D possibly corresponds to TRBD1 (6 bases). With 2 bases removed from V and 5 bases from J, the gap between germline ends came to 13 bases. The V gene's germline CDR1 is SGHRS and CDR2 YFSETQ. The CDR3 has 14 residues. This CDR3 reads CASSFDQGPYGYTF. The CDR3 DNA sequence: TGCGCCAGCAGCTTCGATCAGGGGCCATATGGCTACACCTTC.

The V gene is TRBV5-4, the J gene TRBJ1-1; 7 bases line up with TRBD1. Germline V gene lookup returns CDR1 SGHNT and CDR2 YYREEE (reference sequence). The CDR3 spans 12 residues. Trimming took 4 bases from V and 13 from J; bases not matched to a gene: 10. The CDR3 reads CASSQGVSRGFF. CDR3 DNA sequence: TGTGCCAGCAGCCAGGGGGTCAGTCGCGGTTTCTTT.

The chain employs TRBV9 and TRBJ1-2; the match to TRBD1 covers 8 bases. Germline V CDR1 and CDR2: SGDLS, YYNGEE. This CDR3 region has 15 residues. V gave up 2 bases and J gave up 6 bases; unmatched junction bases: 9. The CDR3 region has the DNA TGTGCCAGCAGCGTGGAAGGACAGGGAGTTAATGGCTACACCTTC. This sequence encodes CASSVEGQGVNGYTF.

This chain joins TRBV6-6 and TRBJ2-3; TRBD2 is a possible D gene (6 bases). CDR1 and CDR2 from the germline V gene are MNHNY and SVGAGI (reference sequence). The CDR3 totals 14 residues. The CDR3 DNA reads TGTGCGAGCCGTGGCGGGGCTAGCACAGATACGCAGTATTTT. This sequence encodes CASRGGASTDTQYF.

This clone came up once. The CDR3 region is CASSRDRATEAFF. The CDR3 nucleotides are TGTGCCAGCTCACGGGACAGGGCTACTGAAGCTTTCTTT. V usage is TRBV18 and J usage is TRBJ1-1, with TRBD1 identical over 9 bases. The V gene's germline CDR1 is KGHSH and CDR2 LQKENI. J gave up 5 bases and V 4 bases, and 2 bases lay outside the gene matches. The CDR3 has 13 amino acids.

The genes are TRBV11-3 and TRBJ2-1; 7 positions agree with TRBD1. V lost 1 base to trimming and J lost 9 bases; unmatched junction nucleotides: 3. The V gene's germline CDR1 is SGHNT and CDR2 YENEEA. The CDR3 contains 13 residues. The CDR3 DNA reads as TGTGCCAGCAGCTTAGCTGGACAGGTTGAGCAGTTCTTC. Translation: CASSLAGQVEQFF.

This chain connects TRBV30 to TRBJ2-7, with D possibly matching TRBD1 (6 bases). Per the germline V gene, CDR1 is GTSNPN and CDR2 is SVGIG (reference sequence). There are 14 residues in the CDR3. The V gene lost 0 bases and the J gene lost 5 bases, with 14 bases spanning the gap. This chain's CDR3 is CAWSVAGDGNEQYF. CDR3 coding DNA: TGTGCCTGGAGTGTGGCAGGGGATGGGAACGAGCAGTACTTC.

This chain uses TRBV29-1 with TRBJ2-5; TRBD2 matches 9 bases. The CDR3 runs 13 residues. Germline CDR1 and CDR2: SQVTM and ANQGSEA. The trim removed 4 bases at V and 5 bases at J, leaving 5 bases unmatched. DNA of the CDR3: TGCAGCGTTGGAGCGGGGGGAATGGAGACCCAGTACTTC. Amino acid sequence: CSVGAGGMETQYF.

This chain joins TRBV11-3 and TRBJ2-7; maybe TRBD1 (5 bases). CDR1 is SGHNT, CDR2 YENEEA, per germline. There are 14 residues in the CDR3. The ends were cut back, 1 base at V and 4 bases at J, with 11 bases in the middle. This CDR3 reads CASSLAQGTYEQYF. The CDR3 coding sequence is TGTGCCAGCAGCTTAGCCCAGGGTACATACGAGCAGTACTTC. Looking up the rest from reference TRBV11-3 and TRBJ2-7 gives the full variable domain: EAGVVQSPRYKIIEKKQPVAFWCNPISGHNTLYWYLQNLGQGPELLIRYENEEAVDDSQLPKDRFSAERLKGVDSTLKIQPAELGDSAVYLCASSLAQGTYEQYFGPGTRLTVT.

The V gene is TRBV30, the J gene TRBJ2-7; 9 bases agree with TRBD1. Germline CDR1 GTSNPN, CDR2 SVGIG (reference sequence). The CDR3 runs 15 residues. V gave up 0 bases and J gave up 1 base; unmatched junction bases: 4. CDR3 amino acids: CAWSVLGQGSYEQYF. For the CDR3, the DNA is TGTGCCTGGAGTGTACTCGGACAGGGGTCCTACGAGCAGTACTTC.

J is TRBJ1-2 and V is TRBV6-2 or TRBV6-3, with D maybe TRBD1 (6 bases). V dropped 4 bases and J dropped 2 bases, with 11 bases sitting between them. Germline-derived CDR1 and CDR2 are MNHEY and SVGEGT. There are 14 residues in the CDR3. The CDR3 is CASSSDRNNYGYTF. In DNA form, the CDR3 reads TGTGCCAGCAGTTCTGACAGGAACAACTATGGCTACACCTTC.

The J gene is TRBJ1-2, the V gene TRBV3-1 (or the pseudogene TRBV3-2), with unresolved D. The ends were cut back, 1 base at V and 5 bases at J, with 17 bases in the middle. The germline CDR1 and CDR2 sequences are LGHDT and YNNKEL (reference sequence). The CDR3 is made up of 16 amino acids. Here the CDR3 reads CASSQVQSSIIYGYTF. The CDR3 bases are TGTGCCAGCAGCCAAGTACAGAGCTCCATTATTTATGGCTACACCTTC.

V is TRBV30 and J is TRBJ2-2; 13 bases are a match to TRBD2. The CDR3 is 22 amino acids. The germline V gene encodes CDR1 GTSNPN and CDR2 SVGIG (reference sequence). V was pared by 1 base and J by 0 bases, with 17 bases of the junction left unmatched. This chain's CDR3 is CAWSARRTFGLAGETNTGELFF. The CDR3 nucleotides are TGTGCCTGGAGTGCCCGACGTACATTTGGACTAGCGGGGGAAACGAACACCGGGGAGCTGTTTTTT.

The chain uses TRBV19 and TRBJ1-1; 7 bases are shared with TRBD1. Germline V gene sequence: CDR1 LNHDA, CDR2 SQIVND (reference sequence). V was clipped by 6 bases and J by 2 bases; unmatched bases: 9. This CDR3 is 15 amino acids long. CDR3 sequence (DNA): TGTGCCAGTAGAACGACAGGGCTCTCTAACACTGAAGCTTTCTTT. Translating it yields CASRTTGLSNTEAFF.

The chain links TRBV2 to TRBJ1-1; a weak D match, TRBD1 (5 bases). Trimming stripped 4 bases from V and 8 bases from J, with 14 bases between. This CDR3 has 13 residues. CDR1 is SNHLY and CDR2 is FYNNEI in the germline V gene. This chain's CDR3 is CASSVGASSEAFF. The CDR3 DNA follows: TGTGCCAGCAGTGTAGGGGCGAGCTCGGAAGCTTTCTTT.

V gene TRBV2 combines with J gene TRBJ1-6; tentative D call: TRBD1 (5 bases). The V gene's germline CDR1 is SNHLY and CDR2 FYNNEI. This CDR3 has 15 residues. The V end was cut by 7 bases, the J end by 5 bases, with 15 bases between. This CDR3 is CASKQVRVDNSPLHF. The CDR3 DNA sequence: TGTGCCAGCAAACAGGTCCGGGTCGATAATTCACCCCTCCACTTT. The entire variable domain, with the rest obtained from reference TRBV2 and TRBJ1-6, is as follows: EPEVTQTPSHQVTQMGQEVILRCVPISNHLYFYWYRQILGQKVEFLVSFYNNEISEKSEIFDDQFSVERPDGSNFTLKIRSTKLEDSAMYFCASKQVRVDNSPLHFGNGTRLTVT.

The chain recombines TRBV24-1 with TRBJ1-2; 7 bases fit TRBD1. Germline V gene data show CDR1 as KGHDR and CDR2 as SFDVKD. V lost 7 bases to trimming and J lost 2 bases; unmatched junction nucleotides: 3. The CDR3 is 13 residues long. This chain's CDR3 is CATSPRGNYGYTF. CDR3 in DNA: TGTGCCACCAGCCCCAGGGGGAACTATGGCTACACCTTC.

This chain uses TRBV14 with TRBJ1-6; D gene unclear. V shed 2 bases and J shed 10 bases, with 18 bases lying between them. The CDR3 consists of 16 residues. Looked up from germline, CDR1 is SGHDN and CDR2 is FVKESK. Here the CDR3 DNA reads TGTGCCAGCAGCCAAAGGGCCTGGGAGAGGAAATCACCCCTCCACTTT. Amino acids: CASSQRAWERKSPLHF.

This clone was seen a few times. V gene TRBV30 combines with J gene TRBJ1-1; possible D gene TRBD1, 6 bases. The V gene's germline CDR1 is GTSNPN and CDR2 SVGIG (reference sequence). This CDR3 region has 13 residues. The ends were cut back, 0 bases at V and 1 base at J, with 6 bases in the middle. The CDR3 DNA is TGTGCCTGGAGTGTACAGGGGAACACTGAAGCTTTCTTT. It codes for CAWSVQGNTEAFF.

The V call is TRBV9, the J call TRBJ1-2; 7 bases match TRBD1. The CDR3 is 13 amino acids. Germline CDR1 is SGDLS and CDR2 is YYNGEE. V dropped 3 bases and J dropped 4; count of bases not matched to a gene: 3. The CDR3 nucleotides read TGTGCCAGCAGCGGACAGGGCACCTATGGCTACACCTTC. Translated, it gives CASSGQGTYGYTF.

The chain employs TRBV6-4 and TRBJ2-6; D remains ambiguous. Looked up from germline, CDR1 is MRHNA and CDR2 is SNTAGT. The CDR3 runs to 18 residues. The V gene lost 8 bases and the J gene lost 0 bases, with 20 bases spanning the gap. CDR3 DNA: TGTGCCAGCTTCACCGGATTACAGTCAAACTCTGGGGCCAACGTCCTGACTTTC. Its translation: CASFTGLQSNSGANVLTF.

The chain couples TRBV19 to TRBJ1-2; D not resolved. Trimming shortened V by 5 bases and J by 4 bases, and 14 bases separated the two germline ends. This CDR3 comprises 14 residues. In germline, CDR1 is LNHDA, CDR2 SQIVND (reference sequence). CDR3 sequence (DNA): TGTGCCAGTAGTCACTCCGGGGTAAGCTATGGCTACACCTTC. Protein product: CASSHSGVSYGYTF.

CDR3 residues: CASYPGTGDYSNQPQHF. In DNA, the CDR3 is TGTGCCAGCTACCCAGGGACAGGGGATTATAGCAATCAGCCCCAGCATTTT. The chain couples TRBV28 to TRBJ1-5; 10 bases match TRBD1. Germline V gives CDR1 MDHEN, CDR2 SYDVKM. Trimming cost V 8 bases and J 0 bases; bases outside gene matches: 10. The CDR3 totals 17 residues. The full variable domain, its missing parts supplied by reference TRBV28 and TRBJ1-5, is DVKVTQSSRYLVKRTGEKVFLECVQDMDHENMFWYRQDPGLGLRLIYFSYDVKMKEKGDIPEGYSVSREKKERFSLILESASTNQTSMYLCASYPGTGDYSNQPQHFGDGTRLSIL.

This clone was seen a handful of times. The J gene is TRBJ1-6, the V gene TRBV18; 7 nucleotides match TRBD1. The CDR3 extends over 18 amino acids. From germline, CDR1 is KGHSH and CDR2 LQKENI. The V and J ends lost 0 bases and 7 bases, in that order; junction bases with no gene match: 12. CDR3 nucleotide sequence: TGTGCCAGCTCACCACCGGCGGGACAGTTTGGGGGGAATTCACCCCTCCACTTT. Translated: CASSPPAGQFGGNSPLHF. The full variable domain, completed using reference TRBV18 and TRBJ1-6, is NAGVMQNPRHLVRRRGQEARLRCSPMKGHSHVYWYRQLPEEGLKFMVYLQKENIIDESGMPKERFSAEFPKEGPSILRIQQVVRGDSAAYFCASSPPAGQFGGNSPLHFGNGTRLTVT.

This chain links TRBV28 with TRBJ1-1, with D perhaps TRBD1 (5 bases). This CDR3 has 17 residues. V lost 2 bases, J lost 4 bases, and 20 bases lay in between. The germline gives CDR1 MDHEN, CDR2 SYDVKM. CDR3 amino acids: CASSLRGRAGPGTEAFF. DNA for the CDR3: TGTGCCAGCAGTTTAAGGGGTCGAGCGGGCCCGGGCACTGAAGCTTTCTTT.

The chain carries TRBV30 and TRBJ1-2; TRBD1 agrees at 9 bases. This CDR3 has 14 residues. The germline V gene has CDR1 GTSNPN and CDR2 SVGIG (reference sequence). Trimming took 3 bases from V and 4 from J; bases not matched to a gene: 6. CDR3 coding DNA: TGTGCCTGGAGGCCCCGGGACAGGGCCTATGGCTACACCTTC. Amino acid sequence: CAWRPRDRAYGYTF.

This clone is a singleton in its sample. The V call is TRBV5-6, the J call TRBJ2-7; unclear D gene. The V end was cut by 1 base, the J end by 3 bases, with 8 bases between. CDR3 length: 13 residues. CDR1 and CDR2 (germline): SGHDT, YYEEEE. CDR3 nucleotides: TGTGCCAGCAGCTTGATGGCAGTCTACGAGCAGTACTTC. Translating it yields CASSLMAVYEQYF.

The chain's CDR3 is CASSNNREGDYTF. As DNA, the CDR3 is TGTGCCAGCAGCAACAACAGGGAAGGTGACTACACCTTC. V and J are TRBV21-1 and TRBJ1-2; the D call in the table, TRBD1, was not verified against the DNA. TRBV21-1 is a pseudogene. The CDR3 runs to 13 residues.

This rearrangement joins TRBV20-1 to TRBJ2-7; TRBD1 agrees at 7 bases. Trimming took 3 bases from V and 3 from J; bases not matched to a gene: 2. Germline V gives CDR1 DFQATT, CDR2 SNEGSKA (reference sequence). The CDR3 runs 12 residues. The CDR3 region is CSASRQGYEQYF. As DNA, the CDR3 is TGCAGTGCTAGTAGACAGGGCTACGAGCAGTACTTC.

J is TRBJ2-7 and V is TRBV3-1 (or the pseudogene TRBV3-2); 8 bases are shared with TRBD1. The trim removed 1 base at V and 6 bases at J, leaving 8 bases unmatched. Per the germline V gene, CDR1 is LGHDT and CDR2 is YNNKEL (reference sequence). This CDR3 region has 15 residues. In nucleotides, the CDR3 is TGTGCCAGCAGCCAAGCCGGGACAGGTAAGGTCGAGCAGTACTTC. This encodes CASSQAGTGKVEQYF.